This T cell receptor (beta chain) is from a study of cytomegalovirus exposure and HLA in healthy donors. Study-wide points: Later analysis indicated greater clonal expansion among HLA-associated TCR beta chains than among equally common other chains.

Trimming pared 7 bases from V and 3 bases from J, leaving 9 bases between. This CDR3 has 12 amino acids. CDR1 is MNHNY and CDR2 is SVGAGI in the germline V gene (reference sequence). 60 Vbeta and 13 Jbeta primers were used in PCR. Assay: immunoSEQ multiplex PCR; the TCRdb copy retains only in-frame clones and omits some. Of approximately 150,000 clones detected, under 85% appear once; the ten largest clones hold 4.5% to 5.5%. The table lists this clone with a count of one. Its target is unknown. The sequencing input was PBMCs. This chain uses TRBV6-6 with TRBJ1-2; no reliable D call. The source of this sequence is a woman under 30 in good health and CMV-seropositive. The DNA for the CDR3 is TGTGCCAGCACCCCAGGCTACTATGGCTACACCTTC. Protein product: CASTPGYYGYTF.